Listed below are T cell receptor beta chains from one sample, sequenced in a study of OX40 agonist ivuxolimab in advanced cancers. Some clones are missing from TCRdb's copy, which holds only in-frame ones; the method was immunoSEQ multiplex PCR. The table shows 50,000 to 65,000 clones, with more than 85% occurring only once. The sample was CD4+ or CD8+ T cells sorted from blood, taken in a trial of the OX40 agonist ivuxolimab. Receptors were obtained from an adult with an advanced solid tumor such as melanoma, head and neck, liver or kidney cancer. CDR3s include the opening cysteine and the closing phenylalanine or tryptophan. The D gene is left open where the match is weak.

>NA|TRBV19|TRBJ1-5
TGTGCCAGTACTACTCTTGGGGGCAATCAGCCCCAGCATTTT
CASTTLGGNQPQHF
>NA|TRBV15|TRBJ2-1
TGTGCCACCAGCATCGAGCCCGGAAGGAAGCAGTTCTTC
CATSIEPGRKQFF
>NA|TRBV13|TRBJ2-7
TGTGCCAGCACCTCGACAGGTGACTACGAGCAGTACTTC
CASTSTGDYEQYF
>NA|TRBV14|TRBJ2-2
TGTGCCAGCAGCCAAGACGGGCAGAGATACACCGGGGAGCTGTTTTTT
CASSQDGQRYTGELFF
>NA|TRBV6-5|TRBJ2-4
TGTGCCAGCAGTTTGGGGGGAGCCAAAAACATTCAGTACTTC
CASSLGGAKNIQYF
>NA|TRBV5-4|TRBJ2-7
TGTGCCAGCAGCTTTATGGGGGAGACCTACGAGCAGTACTTC
CASSFMGETYEQYF
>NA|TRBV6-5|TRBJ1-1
TGTGCCAGCCTTTCGGGGGGCACTGAAGCTTTCTTT
CASLSGGTEAFF
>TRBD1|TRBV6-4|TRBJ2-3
TGTGCCAGCAGTCCCGCAGGGGGAGGCACAGATACGCAGTATTTT
CASSPAGGGTDTQYF
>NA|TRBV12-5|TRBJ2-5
TGTGCTAGTGGTTTGTGGACCGGGTGGCAGGAGACCCAGTACTTC
CASGLWTGWQETQYF
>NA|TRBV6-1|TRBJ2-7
TGTGCCAGCAGTGAAGTACAGGGTTCCTACTACGAGCAGTACTTC
CASSEVQGSYYEQYF
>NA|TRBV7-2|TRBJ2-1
TGTGCCAGCAGCCAAAGGAGGAATGAGCAGTTCTTC
CASSQRRNEQFF